This T cell receptor beta chain was recorded in a study of cytomegalovirus exposure and HLA in healthy donors. The PCR was carried out with 60 Vbeta primers and 13 Jbeta primers. Using immunoSEQ multiplex PCR, the repertoire was profiled, and TCRdb retains in-frame clones only, with some absent. The sample lists 110,000 to 150,000 clones; roughly three quarters were seen once. Notes on the study in general: What a later analysis reportedly showed was that an Asian-associated ancestry cluster had fewer N-insertions than the 666-donor mean.

The length of the CDR3 is 14 residues. Per germline, CDR1 SGHRS and CDR2 YFSETQ. V trimming: 4 bases; J trimming: 0 bases; junction bases outside the gene matches: 3. On this clone: Its matching antigen is unknown.

The receptor was isolated from a man aged 55 to 70 in good health and CMV-seronegative. The sequenced sample was PBMCs. This chain connects TRBV5-1 to TRBJ1-1; 7 bases map to TRBD1. The CDR3 region has the DNA TGCGCCAGCAGCCGGGACAGCCTGAACACTGAAGCTTTCTTT. Amino acids: CASSRDSLNTEAFF.